These 28 T cell receptor beta chains came from one sample sequenced in a study of graft-versus-host responses after intestinal transplantation. The protocol was immunoSEQ multiplex PCR, while the TCRdb copy is restricted to in-frame clones and leaves out a portion. The sample lists about 90,000 clones; about 93% were seen once. Their target antigens are unknown. Sequenced material: unstimulated CD8+ T cells sorted from spleen or lymph node cells, taken before transplant. The receptors derive from a human donor who was the organ donor for an intestinal transplant.

CDR3 sequence: CASSMQGTYTEAFF. In DNA form, the CDR3 reads TGTGCCAGCAGTATGCAAGGGACTTACACTGAAGCTTTCTTT. The chain combines TRBV27 with TRBJ1-1; a possible D gene is TRBD1 (5 bases). The V gene's germline CDR1 is MNHEY and CDR2 SMNVEV (reference sequence). This CDR3 is built from 14 residues. Trimming pared 5 bases from V and 3 bases from J, leaving 13 bases between.

This chain joins TRBV7-3 and TRBJ1-2; TRBD1 agrees at 10 bases. CDR1 is SGHTA, CDR2 FQGTGA, per germline. The junction had 11 bases not matched to a gene; V was cut back by 6 bases and J by 4 bases. This CDR3 has 16 residues. CDR3 in DNA: TGTGCCAGCAGGTCACCGGGACAGGGGCTTTTCTATGGCTACACCTTC. Protein sequence: CASRSPGQGLFYGYTF.

The chain joins TRBV6-1 to TRBJ2-7; 10 nucleotides line up with TRBD1. CDR1 is MNHNS, CDR2 SASEGT, per germline. This CDR3 comprises 15 residues. The trim removed 6 bases at V and 2 bases at J, leaving 7 bases unmatched. The CDR3 region has the DNA TGTGCCAGCAGGACCGGGACAGGGGTTACCTACGAGCAGTACTTC. Protein product: CASRTGTGVTYEQYF.

V gene TRBV15 combines with J gene TRBJ2-6; 8 bases match TRBD1. V lost 8 bases, J lost 3 bases, and 18 bases stayed unmatched. This CDR3 comprises 19 residues. Germline V gene data show CDR1 as LNHNV and CDR2 as YYDKDF (reference sequence). CDR3 nucleotides: TGTGCCACCGCGAACCCGTCGACAGGGGTATTAAGTGGGGCCAACGTCCTGACTTTC. Its translation: CATANPSTGVLSGANVLTF.

J is TRBJ2-1 and V is TRBV19; 11 bases agree with TRBD2. This CDR3 has 15 residues. Germline V gives CDR1 LNHDA, CDR2 SQIVND (reference sequence). V was pared by 7 bases and J by 3 bases, with 5 bases of the junction left unmatched. In DNA form, the CDR3 reads TGTGCCAGTACCTCCGGGACTAGCGGCTACAATGAGCAGTTCTTC. Translated, it gives CASTSGTSGYNEQFF. Drawing the rest from reference TRBV19 and TRBJ2-1, the complete variable domain is DGGITQSPKYLFRKEGQNVTLSCEQNLNHDAMYWYRQDPGQGLRLIYYSQIVNDFQKGDIAEGYSVSREKKESFPLTVTSAQKNPTAFYLCASTSGTSGYNEQFFGPGTRLTVL.

The CDR3 nucleotides are TGTGCCAGCAGAGGACAGGGGGCGGAATACTACTATGGCTACACCTTC. Encoded protein: CASRGQGAEYYYGYTF. The genes are TRBV5-4 and TRBJ1-2, with TRBD1 matching 11 bases. CDR1 SGHNT and CDR2 YYREEE come from the germline V gene (reference sequence). V lost 5 bases, J lost 3 bases, and 9 bases stayed unmatched. This CDR3 region has 16 residues.

V gene TRBV7-2 combines with J gene TRBJ1-6, with D possibly TRBD1 on 6 matching bases. The CDR3 extends over 15 amino acids. With 1 base removed from V and 9 bases from J, the gap between germline ends came to 13 bases. The V gene's germline CDR1 is SGHTA and CDR2 FQGNSA. CDR3 nucleotides: TGTGCCAGCAGCTTAGGGCAGGGGTCGAGTTCACCCCTCCACTTT. As protein: CASSLGQGSSSPLHF. Complete variable domain (other parts from reference TRBV7-2 and TRBJ1-6): GAGVSQSPSNKVTEKGKDVELRCDPISGHTALYWYRQSLGQGLEFLIYFQGNSAPDKSGLPSDRFSAERTGGSVSTLTIQRTQQEDSAVYLCASSLGQGSSSPLHFGNGTRLTVT.

The rearrangement uses TRBV5-5 and TRBJ1-3; 7 bases fit TRBD1. This CDR3 comprises 16 residues. Germline CDR1 and CDR2: SGHKS and YYEKEE (reference sequence). J gave up 2 bases and V 4 bases, and 9 bases lay outside the gene matches. CDR3 in amino acids: CASSPGQIITGNTIYF. The CDR3 DNA sequence: TGTGCCAGCAGCCCGGGACAGATTATTACTGGAAACACCATATATTTT.

The count of this clone is one. This chain's CDR3 is CASSPTSGVPYEQYF. CDR3 sequence (DNA): TGTGCCAGCTCTCCTACTAGCGGTGTACCCTACGAGCAGTACTTC. V and J are TRBV18 and TRBJ2-7, with 8 positions matching TRBD2. The CDR3 runs 15 residues. From germline, CDR1 is KGHSH and CDR2 LQKENI. V dropped 6 bases and J dropped 2; count of bases not matched to a gene: 9.

The gene calls are TRBV27 and TRBJ2-1; 8 positions agree with TRBD2. Germline values: CDR1 MNHEY, CDR2 SMNVEV (reference sequence). The CDR3 contains 14 residues. V gave up 2 bases and J gave up 12 bases; unmatched junction bases: 9. The CDR3, as DNA: TGTGCCAGCAGTTTACGGGGGGGCATAGTCGGGCAGTTCTTC. Protein sequence: CASSLRGGIVGQFF.

The chain carries TRBV4-3 and TRBJ2-5; D possibly corresponds to TRBD2 (6 bases). The J call may be faulty, since TRBJ2-7 better matches the DNA end. This CDR3 is 14 amino acids long. The germline CDR1 and CDR2 sequences are LGHNA and YSLEER. The CDR3 region is CASSQGSSGYEQYF. Written as DNA, the CDR3 is TGCGCCAGCAGCCAAGGGAGTAGCGGCTACGAGCAGTACTTC.

CDR3 sequence: CASSSALGPADTQYF. The CDR3 region has the DNA TGTGCCAGCAGCTCGGCGCTGGGGCCCGCAGATACGCAGTATTTT. The V and J genes are TRBV11-2 and TRBJ2-3, with D perhaps matching TRBD1 (5 bases). CDR1 is SGHAT, CDR2 FQNNGV, per germline. Trimming took 4 bases from V and 4 from J, leaving 15 bases between them. The CDR3 has 15 amino acids.

CDR3 in DNA: TGTGCCCGGGGGGACCGGGAGCTGTTTTTT. This gives the protein CARGDRELFF. The chain links TRBV30 to TRBJ2-2; 7 positions agree with TRBD2. Germline CDR1 reads GTSNPN; CDR2 reads SVGIG (reference sequence). This CDR3 is built from 10 residues. Germline trimming cut 8 bases from V and 9 bases from J; bases unmatched to any gene: 3.

The rearrangement uses TRBV7-3 and TRBJ2-2; 9 positions agree with TRBD2. Germline loops: CDR1 SGHTA, CDR2 FQGTGA. Trimming cost V 0 bases and J 5 bases; bases outside gene matches: 16. CDR3 length equals 20 residues. The CDR3 spells CASSLTVPTAGLAGTGELFF. The CDR3 bases are TGTGCCAGCAGCTTAACGGTCCCAACTGCGGGGCTAGCGGGAACCGGGGAGCTGTTTTTT.

This clone occurred once. V usage is TRBV27 and J usage is TRBJ1-2, with D perhaps TRBD1 (5 bases). The CDR3 totals 18 residues. The V and J ends lost 5 bases and 4 bases respectively, with 26 bases between them. Per germline, CDR1 MNHEY and CDR2 SMNVEV (reference sequence). CDR3 nucleotides: TGTGCCAGCAGTCCCATATCCCCATGGACAAGGTGGTCCTATGGCTACACCTTC. Translation: CASSPISPWTRWSYGYTF.

This chain joins TRBV7-3 and TRBJ1-2; D not resolved. Looked up from germline, CDR1 is SGHTA and CDR2 is FQGTGA. The length of the CDR3 is 14 residues. V was clipped by 1 base and J by 8 bases, with 14 bases between them. CDR3 amino acids: CASSLSPAGGGYTF. The CDR3 DNA follows: TGTGCCAGCAGCTTAAGTCCGGCAGGAGGAGGCTACACCTTC. Filled out from reference TRBV7-3 and TRBJ1-2, the complete variable domain reads GAGVSQTPSNKVTEKGKYVELRCDPISGHTALYWYRQSLGQGPEFLIYFQGTGAADDSGLPNDRFFAVRPEGSVSTLKIQRTERGDSAVYLCASSLSPAGGGYTFGSGTRLTVV.

V gene TRBV29-1 combines with J gene TRBJ2-2, with 11 bases matching TRBD2. The CDR3 extends over 16 amino acids. From germline, CDR1 is SQVTM and CDR2 ANQGSEA. The ends lost 1 base at V and 7 bases at J; junction bases unmatched: 8. As DNA, the CDR3 is TGCAGCGTTGAAGGCGGTAGCGGGGGGGACGTCGGGGAGCTGTTTTTT. As protein: CSVEGGSGGDVGELFF.

The chain carries TRBV4-2 and TRBJ2-1, with 12 bases that match TRBD2. V shed 0 bases and J 9 bases; nucleotides not matched to a gene: 6. This CDR3 has 16 amino acids. Germline V gene sequence: CDR1 LGHNA, CDR2 YNFKEQ. The CDR3 sequence: CASSQDGSSGRVEQFF. CDR3 DNA sequence: TGTGCCAGCAGCCAAGATGGGTCTAGCGGGAGGGTTGAGCAGTTCTTC.

This clone was observed once. The rearrangement links TRBV29-1 to TRBJ2-7; D may be TRBD2 (5 bases). The ends were cut back, 5 bases at V and 3 bases at J, with 8 bases in the middle. Germline loops: CDR1 SQVTM, CDR2 ANQGSEA. The CDR3 extends over 11 amino acids. Here the CDR3 DNA reads TGCAGCGTTTTGGGAGTCTACGAGCAGTACTTC. The encoded protein is CSVLGVYEQYF.

This chain uses TRBV7-8 with TRBJ2-1; 16 positions match TRBD2. CDR3 length: 18 amino acids. Trimming at V came to 5 bases and at J to 4 bases, leaving 8 bases not matched to a gene. CDR1 is SGHVS and CDR2 is FQNEAQ in the germline V gene. The CDR3 loop is CASSPGLAGGVAYNEQFF. The DNA of the CDR3 is TGTGCCAGCAGCCCGGGACTAGCGGGAGGGGTAGCGTACAATGAGCAGTTCTTC.

This chain connects TRBV4-2 to TRBJ2-1; 8 bases line up with TRBD1. From germline, CDR1 is LGHNA and CDR2 YNFKEQ. The CDR3 loop spans 15 amino acids. J gave up 6 bases and V 4 bases, and 8 bases lay outside the gene matches. The CDR3 is CASSPLDRASNEQFF. In DNA form, the CDR3 reads TGTGCCAGCAGCCCTTTGGACAGGGCGTCCAATGAGCAGTTCTTC.

The gene calls are TRBV28 and TRBJ2-7; no clear D. The germline gives CDR1 MDHEN, CDR2 SYDVKM. The ends were cut back, 5 bases at V and 1 base at J, with 12 bases in the middle. The CDR3 length is 14 residues. The CDR3, as DNA: TGTGCCAGCAGTACAAACTACCCGTCCTACGAGCAGTACTTC. It yields the protein CASSTNYPSYEQYF.

J is TRBJ1-5 and V is TRBV7-9; no firm D call. The V and J ends lost 5 bases and 8 bases respectively, with 10 bases between them. The CDR3 totals 12 residues. The germline V gene has CDR1 SEHNR and CDR2 FQNEAQ (reference sequence). CDR3 DNA: TGTGCCAGCAGCAGCGATAACGAGCCCCAGCATTTT. This encodes CASSSDNEPQHF.

The genes are TRBV9 and TRBJ2-3; TRBD2 agrees at 9 bases. The germline V gene encodes CDR1 SGDLS and CDR2 YYNGEE. This CDR3 is 16 amino acids long. V shed 3 bases, J shed 6 bases, and the junction held 11 bases outside the gene matches. The CDR3 region is CASSDPASGIYDTQYF. In DNA form, the CDR3 reads TGTGCCAGCAGCGACCCGGCTAGCGGGATATACGATACGCAGTATTTT.

The V gene is TRBV27, the J gene TRBJ1-2, with D maybe TRBD1 (5 bases). Germline-derived CDR1 and CDR2 are MNHEY and SMNVEV (reference sequence). The CDR3 runs 14 residues. V lost 0 bases to trimming and J lost 4 bases, with 9 bases between them. The CDR3 DNA reads as TGTGCCAGCAGTTTATCGGCCGGGGGCTATGGCTACACCTTC. The encoded protein is CASSLSAGGYGYTF.

The J gene is TRBJ2-7, the V gene TRBV7-8; 13 bases match TRBD2. Germline CDR1 and CDR2: SGHVS and FQNEAQ. The CDR3 runs to 17 residues. Unmatched junction bases numbered 7, after V lost 1 base and J lost 4 bases. In nucleotides, the CDR3 is TGTGCCAGCAGCTTAGGGGACACTAGCGGGAGGGGATACGAGCAGTACTTC. Translated, it gives CASSLGDTSGRGYEQYF.

The chain couples TRBV7-3 to TRBJ2-3; TRBD1 aligns across 8 bases. V shed 4 bases, J shed 2 bases, and the junction held 5 bases outside the gene matches. From germline, CDR1 is SGHTA and CDR2 FQGTGA. CDR3 length: 15 residues. This chain's CDR3 is CASSSGTGVTDTQYF. CDR3 coding DNA: TGTGCCAGCAGCTCCGGGACAGGAGTCACAGATACGCAGTATTTT.

The chain links TRBV13 to TRBJ2-3, with D maybe TRBD2 (6 bases). CDR3 length equals 15 residues. Germline assignment: CDR1 PRHDT and CDR2 FYEKMQ (reference sequence). V was clipped by 5 bases and J by 2 bases, with 14 bases between them. The CDR3, as DNA: TGTGCCAGCAGCCCCCGGGACTGGAACACAGATACGCAGTATTTT. Amino acids: CASSPRDWNTDTQYF.